One sample yielded the 22 T cell receptor beta chains listed below, sequenced in a study of radiotherapy plus CTLA-4 blockade in lung cancer. TCRdb's table, derived via immunoSEQ multiplex PCR, lists solely in-frame clones and lacks some. The sample contains 90,000 to 130,000 clones, roughly 80% of which appear only once. Sequencing used peripheral blood, obtained from a patient treated with radiotherapy plus ipilimumab. These receptors originate from a human donor with non-small cell lung cancer that progressed on radiotherapy plus ipilimumab. Some clones in this sample may be carry-over from other donors' samples.

The chain is built from TRBV7-9 and TRBJ1-1; D uncertain. Deletions cut 1 base from V and 7 bases from J, with 4 bases between. The germline V gene encodes CDR1 SEHNR and CDR2 FQNEAQ (reference sequence). CDR3 length equals 11 residues. The CDR3 loop reads CASSLVREAFF. For the CDR3, the DNA is TGTGCCAGCAGCTTAGTACGTGAAGCTTTCTTT.

The chain employs TRBV9 and TRBJ2-1, with TRBD2 matching 10 bases. The CDR3 is 16 residues long. Germline V gene data show CDR1 as SGDLS and CDR2 as YYNGEE. After removal of 6 bases from V and 0 bases from J, the junction contained 6 bases not matched to a gene. CDR3 sequence reads: CASTSSGGYSYNEQFF. CDR3 coding DNA: TGTGCCAGCACCAGTAGCGGGGGGTACTCCTACAATGAGCAGTTCTTC.

The rearrangement links TRBV11-2 to TRBJ2-2; D might be TRBD1 (6 bases). CDR3 length: 17 residues. Germline values: CDR1 SGHAT, CDR2 FQNNGV. Trimming cost V 2 bases and J 7 bases, with 20 bases left between them. CDR3 DNA: TGTGCCAGCAGCTTAAACCCTAGTGGGGGCAGAGACGGGGAGCTGTTTTTT. It is translated as CASSLNPSGGRDGELFF. Supplemented by reference TRBV11-2 and TRBJ2-2, the full variable domain reads EAGVAQSPRYKIIEKRQSVAFWCNPISGHATLYWYQQILGQGPKLLIQFQNNGVVDDSQLPKDRFSAERLKGVDSTLKIQPAKLEDSAVYLCASSLNPSGGRDGELFFGEGSRLTVL.

The V and J genes are TRBV5-4 and TRBJ1-6, with TRBD1 as a possible D gene (6 bases). CDR3 length equals 16 residues. V dropped 3 bases and J dropped 8 bases, with 18 bases sitting between them. Germline V CDR1 and CDR2: SGHNT, YYREEE (reference sequence). The CDR3: CASSWDGLQGYSPLHF. The DNA for the CDR3 is TGTGCCAGCAGCTGGGACGGTTTGCAGGGGTATTCACCCCTCCACTTT.

This clone was seen once. V is TRBV5-1 and J is TRBJ2-7, with D unclear. The V gene's germline CDR1 is SGHRS and CDR2 YFSETQ. The CDR3 is 13 amino acids. The V gene lost 3 bases and the J gene lost 1 base, with 8 bases spanning the gap. CDR3 sequence (DNA): TGCGCCAGCAGCTGGGTAGGGTCCTACGAGCAGTACTTC. Translating it yields CASSWVGSYEQYF.

This chain connects TRBV6-5 to TRBJ1-1, with D maybe TRBD1 (6 bases). Germline V CDR1 and CDR2: MNHEY, SVGAGI. The CDR3 spans 15 residues. Trimming removed 0 bases at V and 4 bases at J, with 12 bases between. CDR3 DNA: TGTGCCAGCAGTTACTCCTTGGAGGGGGGCACTGAAGCTTTCTTT. Translating gives CASSYSLEGGTEAFF.

This clone was seen only once. This chain connects TRBV11-2 to TRBJ2-5; TRBD1 matches 10 bases. Germline-derived CDR1 and CDR2 are SGHAT and FQNNGV. The junction had 7 bases not matched to a gene; V was cut back by 4 bases and J by 5 bases. The CDR3 has 15 residues. The CDR3 reads CASSSLDRGRETQYF. CDR3 in DNA: TGTGCCAGCAGCTCCCTGGACAGGGGGAGGGAGACCCAGTACTTC. The variable domain in full, completed from reference TRBV11-2 and TRBJ2-5, reads EAGVAQSPRYKIIEKRQSVAFWCNPISGHATLYWYQQILGQGPKLLIQFQNNGVVDDSQLPKDRFSAERLKGVDSTLKIQPAKLEDSAVYLCASSSLDRGRETQYFGPGTRLLVL.

The rearrangement joins TRBV15 to TRBJ1-4; no clear D. The CDR3 totals 13 residues. The germline CDR1 and CDR2 sequences are LNHNV and YYDKDF (reference sequence). V was shortened by 0 bases and J by 8 bases, with 7 bases between the two germline ends. The CDR3 region is CATSRDLDEKLFF. CDR3 DNA: TGTGCCACCAGCAGAGATTTGGACGAAAAACTGTTTTTT.

V is TRBV25-1 and J is TRBJ1-2; D is perhaps TRBD1 (6 bases). The V gene lost 6 bases and the J gene lost 4 bases, with 15 bases spanning the gap. The CDR3 has 14 amino acids. Germline V gives CDR1 MGHDK, CDR2 SYGVNS. The CDR3 spells CASSNDRSAYGYTF. In DNA form, the CDR3 reads TGTGCCAGCAGCAACGACAGGTCGGCCTATGGCTACACCTTC.

The chain uses TRBV2 and TRBJ1-5; weak D call: TRBD1 (6 bases). CDR1 is SNHLY, CDR2 FYNNEI, per germline. The CDR3 sequence is 16 residues long. Trimming pared 7 bases from V and 5 bases from J, leaving 21 bases between. CDR3 loop: CASTTLGGGADQPQHF. Here the CDR3 DNA reads TGTGCCAGCACCACCCTGGGGGGGGGCGCGGATCAGCCCCAGCATTTT.

The chain carries TRBV5-1 and TRBJ2-1; TRBD2 agrees at 15 bases. The V gene's germline CDR1 is SGHRS and CDR2 YFSETQ. This CDR3 is 16 amino acids long. V lost 3 bases, J lost 7 bases, and 5 bases stayed unmatched. This CDR3 reads CASSSGLAGGPNEQFF. In DNA, the CDR3 is TGCGCCAGCAGCTCCGGACTAGCGGGGGGGCCGAATGAGCAGTTCTTC.

The chain recombines TRBV7-9 with TRBJ2-2, with D tentatively TRBD1 (5 bases). Germline loops: CDR1 SEHNR, CDR2 FQNEAQ (reference sequence). V shed 6 bases and J shed 0 bases, with 11 bases lying between them. The CDR3 sequence is 15 residues long. The CDR3 bases are TGTGCCAGCAGTTCACAGGTTCCGAACACCGGGGAGCTGTTTTTT. This translates into CASSSQVPNTGELFF.

The rearrangement joins TRBV5-1 to TRBJ2-3, with 15 positions matching TRBD2. Trimming cost V 4 bases and J 0 bases; bases outside gene matches: 6. The germline gives CDR1 SGHRS, CDR2 YFSETQ. The CDR3 spans 18 residues. The CDR3 loop is CASSPGLAGGHSTDTQYF. The CDR3 DNA follows: TGCGCCAGCAGCCCCGGACTAGCGGGGGGGCATAGCACAGATACGCAGTATTTT.

This sequence joins TRBV5-1 and TRBJ2-3, with 7 positions matching TRBD1. This CDR3 has 15 residues. The trim removed 7 bases at V and 0 bases at J, leaving 8 bases unmatched. CDR1 SGHRS and CDR2 YFSETQ come from the germline V gene. CDR3 sequence (DNA): TGCGCCAGCCGCGATACAGGGGTTAGCACAGATACGCAGTATTTT. This encodes CASRDTGVSTDTQYF.

The chain joins TRBV5-6 to TRBJ1-5; tentative D call: TRBD1 (5 bases). Trimming cost V 3 bases and J 0 bases, with 13 bases left between them. The germline CDR1 and CDR2 sequences are SGHDT and YYEEEE. The CDR3 has 16 residues. The DNA of the CDR3 is TGTGCCAGCAGCTCTCTACAAGGACATAGCAATCAGCCCCAGCATTTT. Its protein is CASSSLQGHSNQPQHF.

This chain uses TRBV27 with TRBJ2-7, with TRBD2 as a possible D gene (6 bases). The germline V gene has CDR1 MNHEY and CDR2 SMNVEV (reference sequence). V lost 4 bases and J lost 4, with 11 bases in between. CDR3 size: 13 residues. Written as DNA, the CDR3 is TGTGCCAGCAGTTCGGGTGGGGGGTACGAGCAGTACTTC. It codes for CASSSGGGYEQYF.

The CDR3 nucleotides read TGTGCCAGCAGGAGCGGGACAGGGGCGGGGGAGCAGTACTTC. Translated: CASRSGTGAGEQYF. This chain joins TRBV2 and TRBJ2-7, with 10 bases lining up with TRBD1. CDR3 length: 14 amino acids. The V gene's germline CDR1 is SNHLY and CDR2 FYNNEI. Trimming cost V 6 bases and J 7 bases; bases outside gene matches: 9.

This clone has just one count. The chain recombines TRBV19 with TRBJ1-5; 7 nucleotides agree with TRBD1. This CDR3 region has 16 residues. Germline-derived CDR1 and CDR2 are LNHDA and SQIVND (reference sequence). V lost 7 bases, J lost 0 bases, and 9 bases stayed unmatched. The chain's CDR3 is CASMGDSRNSNQPQHF. CDR3 bases: TGTGCCAGTATGGGGGACAGCAGAAATAGCAATCAGCCCCAGCATTTT.

This chain uses TRBV7-2 with TRBJ2-2; D is possibly TRBD2 (6 bases). The V end lost 3 bases, the J end lost 2 bases, and 7 bases lay between the germline ends. The CDR3 runs to 14 residues. CDR1 SGHTA and CDR2 FQGNSA come from the germline V gene. The chain's CDR3 is CASSLTSNTGELFF. Written as DNA, the CDR3 is TGTGCCAGCAGCTTGACTAGTAACACCGGGGAGCTGTTTTTT.

This clone turned up a few times. This chain uses TRBV5-1 with TRBJ1-2, with D perhaps TRBD1 (5 bases). The germline gives CDR1 SGHRS, CDR2 YFSETQ. The V end was cut by 0 bases, the J end by 6 bases, with 12 bases between. The CDR3 consists of 14 residues. CDR3 coding DNA: TGCGCCAGCAGCTTGGCACAGGTTGGGGATGGCTACACCTTC. Translating it yields CASSLAQVGDGYTF.

The genes are TRBV27 and TRBJ2-7; 8 positions match TRBD2. Losses at the gene ends were 6 bases for V and 4 bases for J; bases not matched to a gene: 11. Germline V gives CDR1 MNHEY, CDR2 SMNVEV (reference sequence). This CDR3 comprises 15 residues. Here the CDR3 reads CASRMAGGPAYEQYF. As DNA, the CDR3 is TGTGCCAGCAGGATGGCGGGGGGCCCTGCTTACGAGCAGTACTTC.

This chain uses TRBV7-8 with TRBJ2-7; the D is unclear. V was shortened by 1 base and J by 1 base, with 8 bases between the two germline ends. CDR3 length: 14 amino acids. Germline V lookup: CDR1 SGHVS, CDR2 FQNEAQ. The CDR3 loop is CASSLEAFSYEQYF. The CDR3 DNA follows: TGTGCCAGCAGCTTAGAAGCCTTTTCCTACGAGCAGTACTTC. Using reference TRBV7-8 and TRBJ2-7 for the parts outside the CDR3, the full variable domain is GAGVSQSPRYKVAKRGQDVALRCDPISGHVSLFWYQQALGQGPEFLTYFQNEAQLDKSGLPSDRFFAERPEGSVSTLKIQRTQQEDSAVYLCASSLEAFSYEQYFGPGTRLTVT.